These 30 T cell receptor beta chains were sequenced from one sample in a study of blood T cell repertoires in COVID-19. Measured with immunoSEQ multiplex PCR; TCRdb has only the in-frame clones, and not every one. The sample comprises roughly 500,000 clones, 89% of which are singletons, and roughly 0.9% rests with the top ten. Sequencing was carried out using peripheral blood. The receptor set was obtained from a man aged 18 to 30 with COVID-19, enrolled during active disease.

J is TRBJ2-3 and V is TRBV5-1, with 7 nucleotides matching TRBD2. The CDR3 loop spans 14 amino acids. Germline V lookup: CDR1 SGHRS, CDR2 YFSETQ. The V gene end was trimmed by 4 bases and the J gene end by 2 bases; junction bases not matched to a gene: 4. The DNA of the CDR3 is TGCGCCAGCAGCATCAGCGGGGTCACAGATACGCAGTATTTT. Translation: CASSISGVTDTQYF.

In regard to this clone: Within the sample, other DNA sequences also encode this same CDR3. V usage is TRBV12-3 or TRBV12-4 and J usage is TRBJ1-1, with a tentative D call TRBD1 (5 bases). The CDR3 has 13 amino acids. Trimming removed 1 base from V and 4 bases from J, with 7 bases in between. In DNA, the CDR3 is TGTGCCAGCAGTTTAGGGAGGGGCACTGAAGCTTTCTTT. Protein sequence: CASSLGRGTEAFF.

This chain joins TRBV7-9 and TRBJ1-1; D unclear. Trimming left V 3 bases short and J 1 base short, with 9 bases between. CDR1 and CDR2 (germline): SEHNR, FQNEAQ (reference sequence). The CDR3 runs 14 residues. CDR3 residues: CASSFVKANTEAFF. As DNA, the CDR3 is TGTGCCAGCAGCTTCGTGAAAGCGAACACTGAAGCTTTCTTT.

This chain joins TRBV6-5 and TRBJ2-2, with 9 bases aligning to TRBD1. The CDR3 runs 15 residues. V lost 6 bases and J lost 6; bases outside the gene matches: 8. Germline V gives CDR1 MNHEY, CDR2 SVGAGI. The DNA of the CDR3 is TGTGCCAGCAGAAAACAGGGGGCGCGGTCCGGGGAGCTGTTTTTT. Translated: CASRKQGARSGELFF.

The chain recombines TRBV5-1 with TRBJ1-1, with D possibly TRBD1 on 6 matching bases. V gave up 4 bases and J gave up 6 bases, with 13 bases separating them. The CDR3 is made up of 13 amino acids. Germline lookup yields CDR1 SGHRS and CDR2 YFSETQ. The CDR3 sequence: CASSVNRAPEAFF. The CDR3 DNA reads TGCGCCAGCAGCGTCAACAGGGCTCCTGAAGCTTTCTTT.

The J gene is TRBJ2-1, the V gene TRBV5-1; 7 positions match TRBD2. The CDR3 contains 17 residues. The germline V gene has CDR1 SGHRS and CDR2 YFSETQ. Trimming removed 4 bases from V and 8 bases from J; junction bases left unmatched: 18. The CDR3 loop reads CASSTGLVSMWVDEQFF. The CDR3 nucleotides read TGCGCCAGCAGCACAGGACTAGTTAGTATGTGGGTCGATGAGCAGTTCTTC.

This clone was recorded once. The chain links TRBV5-4 to TRBJ2-1, with TRBD1 matching over 8 bases. CDR1 is SGHNT, CDR2 YYREEE, per germline (reference sequence). V lost 2 bases, J lost 8 bases, and 6 bases stayed unmatched. The CDR3 runs 14 residues. The CDR3 DNA reads as TGTGCCAGCAGCTTAGGGCAGGGGGCGGATGAGCAGTTCTTC. Translated, it gives CASSLGQGADEQFF.

The J gene is TRBJ2-3, the V gene TRBV21-1; the D call of TRBD1 is as the table states it, not checked on the DNA. TRBV21-1 is a recognized pseudogene. The CDR3 loop spans 18 amino acids. CDR3 in amino acids: CASSKEFDRADSTDTQYF. In DNA, the CDR3 is TGTGCCAGCAGCAAAGAGTTCGACAGGGCGGATAGCACAGATACGCAGTATTTT.

The V gene is TRBV6-6, the J gene TRBJ2-5; 7 bases match TRBD2. The CDR3 is 16 residues long. V shed 2 bases, J shed 5 bases, and the junction held 11 bases outside the gene matches. CDR1 is MNHNY and CDR2 is SVGAGI in the germline V gene (reference sequence). In DNA, the CDR3 is TGTGCCAGCAGTTACGTCAACTCCTGGGGAGGGGAGACCCAGTACTTC. This gives the protein CASSYVNSWGGETQYF.

The chain employs TRBV15 and TRBJ2-3; TRBD2 is a possible D gene (5 bases). The CDR3 is made up of 17 amino acids. Germline V CDR1 and CDR2: LNHNV, YYDKDF (reference sequence). V was pared by 0 bases and J by 6 bases, with 19 bases between. CDR3 in amino acids: CATSRDPGSSGSDTQYF. The CDR3 DNA is TGTGCCACCAGCAGAGATCCGGGGAGTTCCGGATCTGATACGCAGTATTTT.

Here the CDR3 reads CASSGEGLASETQYF. The CDR3 DNA reads as TGTGCCAGCAGCGGAGAGGGACTAGCAAGCGAGACCCAGTACTTC. The chain joins TRBV9 to TRBJ2-5, with TRBD2 matching over 9 bases. Germline V gene data show CDR1 as SGDLS and CDR2 as YYNGEE. This CDR3 contains 15 residues. J gave up 5 bases and V 3 bases, and 8 bases lay outside the gene matches.

There are a few counts of this clone. This chain joins TRBV20-1 and TRBJ2-6; 10 bases align to TRBD1. The junction had 14 bases not matched to a gene; V was cut back by 3 bases and J by 0 bases. The germline V gene encodes CDR1 DFQATT and CDR2 SNEGSKA (reference sequence). This CDR3 comprises 20 residues. The CDR3 coding sequence is TGCAGTGCTAGTCGGAGGAGACAGGGGGCTCATAACTCTGGGGCCAACGTCCTGACTTTC. Translating gives CSASRRRQGAHNSGANVLTF.

The chain recombines TRBV7-9 with TRBJ2-7, with TRBD2 matching 10 bases. CDR1 is SEHNR, CDR2 FQNEAQ, per germline (reference sequence). This CDR3 has 15 residues. V gave up 5 bases and J gave up 3 bases; unmatched junction bases: 7. The CDR3 here is CASSTRASGSYEQYF. The CDR3 DNA sequence: TGTGCCAGCAGCACGAGGGCTAGCGGGAGCTACGAGCAGTACTTC.

The chain carries TRBV10-1 and TRBJ1-5; a possible D gene is TRBD1 (6 bases). V was shortened by 2 bases and J by 7 bases, with 9 bases between the two germline ends. Germline CDR1 is WNHNN and CDR2 is SYGVQD (reference sequence). The CDR3 totals 13 residues. The CDR3 DNA is TGCGCCAGCAGTGAGGTACAGGGCCAGCCCCAGCATTTT. This sequence encodes CASSEVQGQPQHF.

CDR3 region: CASRSLRQGGPEAFF. The CDR3 DNA sequence: TGTGCCAGCAGGTCCCTCAGACAGGGGGGCCCTGAAGCTTTCTTT. The J gene is TRBJ1-1, the V gene TRBV27, with 9 bases identical to TRBD1. This CDR3 region has 15 residues. V was clipped by 6 bases and J by 6 bases; unmatched bases: 11. The germline V gene encodes CDR1 MNHEY and CDR2 SMNVEV (reference sequence).

The rearrangement uses TRBV13 and TRBJ1-6, with D maybe TRBD1 (5 bases). CDR3 size: 14 residues. CDR1 is PRHDT, CDR2 FYEKMQ, per germline (reference sequence). V was clipped by 0 bases and J by 7 bases, with 7 bases between them. The CDR3 sequence is CASSLGTANSPLHF. In DNA form, the CDR3 reads TGTGCCAGCAGCTTAGGGACAGCCAATTCACCCCTCCACTTT.

The rearrangement links TRBV27 to TRBJ1-4, with TRBD1 identical over 10 bases. The CDR3 totals 16 residues. Germline CDR1 is MNHEY and CDR2 is SMNVEV (reference sequence). After removal of 4 bases from V and 4 bases from J, the junction contained 6 bases not matched to a gene. The CDR3 region has the DNA TGTGCCAGCAGTTCCGACAGGGGGCGTCATAATGAAAAACTGTTTTTT. Translated: CASSSDRGRHNEKLFF.

The V gene is TRBV30, the J gene TRBJ2-3; maybe TRBD1 (6 bases). V lost 6 bases and J 0 bases, leaving 16 bases between the germline ends. The CDR3 runs 15 residues. The germline V gene encodes CDR1 GTSNPN and CDR2 SVGIG (reference sequence). Here the CDR3 DNA reads TGTGCCTGCGGGACACCAGTATCTAGCACAGATACGCAGTATTTT. This encodes CACGTPVSSTDTQYF.

The chain recombines TRBV13 with TRBJ2-5, with D possibly TRBD1 on 6 matching bases. In germline, CDR1 is PRHDT, CDR2 FYEKMQ (reference sequence). This CDR3 is built from 15 residues. V was pared by 5 bases and J by 6 bases, with 19 bases between. This CDR3 is CASSAGTTGMQTQYF. CDR3 coding DNA: TGTGCCAGCAGCGCCGGAACTACAGGGATGCAGACCCAGTACTTC.

The chain is built from TRBV5-1 and TRBJ2-3; D is unclear. The CDR3 covers 13 residues. CDR1 is SGHRS and CDR2 is YFSETQ in the germline V gene. V lost 0 bases to trimming and J lost 4 bases, with 6 bases between them. CDR3 DNA: TGCGCCAGCAGCTTGGCGTCTGCAGATACGCAGTATTTT. Its translation: CASSLASADTQYF.

This clone was found once. The CDR3 nucleotides read TGTGCCAGCAGCTTACAGGGGCTAGGGGAGCAGTTCTTC. Amino acids: CASSLQGLGEQFF. The J gene is TRBJ2-1, the V gene TRBV7-3; TRBD1 is a possible D gene (6 bases). Deletions cut 2 bases from V and 10 bases from J, with 12 bases between. Germline-derived CDR1 and CDR2 are SGHTA and FQGTGA. This CDR3 contains 13 residues.

Comment on this clone: Other DNA sequences in the same sample also yield this CDR3. CDR3: CASSLGAGYEQYF. As DNA, the CDR3 is TGCGCCAGCAGCTTGGGGGCTGGATACGAGCAGTACTTC. The chain is built from TRBV5-1 and TRBJ2-7; unclear D gene. This CDR3 has 13 amino acids. Germline V gene lookup returns CDR1 SGHRS and CDR2 YFSETQ. Between the trimmed V and J ends, which lost 0 bases and 4 bases, there was a span of 8 bases.

V and J are TRBV7-8 and TRBJ2-3, with 10 bases fitting TRBD2. This CDR3 spans 19 amino acids. V was pared by 3 bases and J by 0 bases, with 12 bases of the junction left unmatched. From germline, CDR1 is SGHVS and CDR2 FQNEAQ. The CDR3 DNA reads TGTGCCAGCAGCTTTTTGTTGACTAGCGGGTTACCTAGCACAGATACGCAGTATTTT. Translating it yields CASSFLLTSGLPSTDTQYF.

The chain employs TRBV4-1 and TRBJ1-1, with D unclear. Trimming took 0 bases from V and 8 from J, leaving 13 bases between them. The CDR3 is 14 amino acids. CDR1 is MGHRA, CDR2 YSYEKL, per germline. The CDR3 is CASSQDRGPSEAFF. The CDR3 DNA reads as TGCGCCAGCAGCCAAGATCGAGGCCCGTCGGAAGCTTTCTTT.

This clone was seen a handful of times. This sequence joins TRBV5-1 and TRBJ1-4; D is ambiguous. Trimming removed 4 bases at V and 2 bases at J, with 12 bases between. This CDR3 region has 15 residues. Germline CDR1 SGHRS, CDR2 YFSETQ. CDR3 loop: CASSPGVGTNEKLFF. The CDR3 region has the DNA TGCGCCAGCAGCCCCGGGGTTGGGACTAATGAAAAACTGTTTTTT.

The V and J genes are TRBV3-1 (or the pseudogene TRBV3-2) and TRBJ2-3; D is ambiguous. Trimming cost V 5 bases and J 6 bases, with 12 bases left between them. The germline CDR1 and CDR2 sequences are LGHDT and YNNKEL (reference sequence). CDR3 size: 13 residues. This CDR3 reads CASSEQTPDTQYF. In DNA, the CDR3 is TGTGCCAGCAGCGAACAGACGCCGGATACGCAGTATTTT.

V is TRBV30 and J is TRBJ2-1; 11 bases map to TRBD1. The V segment lost 0 bases and the J segment 5 bases; nucleotides outside the gene matches: 0. Germline V CDR1 and CDR2: GTSNPN, SVGIG (reference sequence). The CDR3 sequence is 14 residues long. CDR3 residues: CAWSVGQGDNEQFF. For the CDR3, the DNA is TGTGCCTGGAGTGTGGGACAGGGGGACAATGAGCAGTTCTTC.

The chain combines TRBV12-3 or TRBV12-4 with TRBJ1-1; D gene unclear. The CDR3 is 11 residues long. V lost 3 bases and J lost 8, with 7 bases in between. The CDR3 sequence: CASSFREEAFF. DNA of the CDR3: TGTGCCAGCAGTTTCCGCGAGGAAGCTTTCTTT.

The chain recombines TRBV6-5 with TRBJ1-2; D possibly corresponds to TRBD1 (5 bases). This CDR3 is 16 amino acids long. Trimming took off 0 bases at V and 2 bases at J, with 13 bases between the two ends. Looked up from germline, CDR1 is MNHEY and CDR2 is SVGAGI. The CDR3 DNA reads as TGTGCCAGCAGTTACTCGGGCGGGGGAACAAACTATGGCTACACCTTC. It encodes CASSYSGGGTNYGYTF.

The chain combines TRBV25-1 with TRBJ2-5; TRBD2 is a possible D gene (5 bases). This CDR3 has 15 amino acids. Germline CDR1 and CDR2: MGHDK and SYGVNS. V lost 5 bases and J 5 bases, leaving 18 bases between the germline ends. In nucleotides, the CDR3 is TGTGCCAGCAGTACGAGGGCAGTGCGTAAGGAGACCCAGTACTTC. It is translated as CASSTRAVRKETQYF.